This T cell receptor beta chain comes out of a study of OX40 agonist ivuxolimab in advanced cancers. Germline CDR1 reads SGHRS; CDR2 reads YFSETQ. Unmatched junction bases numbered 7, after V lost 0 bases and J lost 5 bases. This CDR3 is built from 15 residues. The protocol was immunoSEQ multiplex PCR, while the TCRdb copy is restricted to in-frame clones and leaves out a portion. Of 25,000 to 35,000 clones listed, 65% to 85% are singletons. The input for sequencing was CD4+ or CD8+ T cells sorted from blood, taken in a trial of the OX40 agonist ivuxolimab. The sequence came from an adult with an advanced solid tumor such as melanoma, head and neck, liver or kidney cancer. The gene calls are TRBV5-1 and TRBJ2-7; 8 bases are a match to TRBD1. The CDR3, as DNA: TGCGCCAGCAGCTTGGGACGGACAGGGCGCGACGAGCAGTACTTC. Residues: CASSLGRTGRDEQYF.